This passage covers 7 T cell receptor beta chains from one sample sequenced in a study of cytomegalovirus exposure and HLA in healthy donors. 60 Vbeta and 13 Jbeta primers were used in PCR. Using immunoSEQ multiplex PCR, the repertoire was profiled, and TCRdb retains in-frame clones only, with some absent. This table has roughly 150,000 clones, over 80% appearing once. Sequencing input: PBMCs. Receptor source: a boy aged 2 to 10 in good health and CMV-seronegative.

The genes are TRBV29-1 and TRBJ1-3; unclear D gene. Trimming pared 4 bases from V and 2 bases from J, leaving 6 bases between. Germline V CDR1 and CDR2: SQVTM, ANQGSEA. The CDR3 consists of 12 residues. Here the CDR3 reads CSVGTPGNTIYF. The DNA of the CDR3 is TGCAGCGTTGGGACTCCTGGAAACACCATATATTTT.

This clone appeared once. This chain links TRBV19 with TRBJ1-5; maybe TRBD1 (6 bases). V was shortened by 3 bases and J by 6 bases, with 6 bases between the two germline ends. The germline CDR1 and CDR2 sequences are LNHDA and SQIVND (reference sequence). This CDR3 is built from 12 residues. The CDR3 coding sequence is TGTGCCAGTAGTATCAGGGGTCAGCCCCAGCATTTT. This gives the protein CASSIRGQPQHF.

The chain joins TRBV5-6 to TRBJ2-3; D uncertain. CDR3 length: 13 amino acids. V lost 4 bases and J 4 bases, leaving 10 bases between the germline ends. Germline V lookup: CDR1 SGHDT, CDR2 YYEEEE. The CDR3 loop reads CASSPGVSDTQYF. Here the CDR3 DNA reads TGTGCCAGCAGCCCCGGAGTCTCAGATACGCAGTATTTT.

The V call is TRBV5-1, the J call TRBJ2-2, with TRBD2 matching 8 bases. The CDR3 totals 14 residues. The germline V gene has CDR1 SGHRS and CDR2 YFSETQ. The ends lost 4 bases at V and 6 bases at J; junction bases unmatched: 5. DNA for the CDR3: TGCGCCAGCAGCCGAAGCGGGAGCGCCGGGGAGCTGTTTTTT. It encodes CASSRSGSAGELFF.

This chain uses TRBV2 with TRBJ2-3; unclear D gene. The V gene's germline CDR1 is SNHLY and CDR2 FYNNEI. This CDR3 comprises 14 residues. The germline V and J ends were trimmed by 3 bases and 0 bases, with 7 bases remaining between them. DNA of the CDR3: TGTGCCAGCAGTGAGGCCCCTAGCACAGATACGCAGTATTTT. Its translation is CASSEAPSTDTQYF.

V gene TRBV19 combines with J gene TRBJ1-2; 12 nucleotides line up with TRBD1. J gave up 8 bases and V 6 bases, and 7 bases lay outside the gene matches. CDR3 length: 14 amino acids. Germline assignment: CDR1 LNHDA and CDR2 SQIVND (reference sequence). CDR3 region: CASRVGQGAGGYTF. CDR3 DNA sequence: TGTGCCAGTAGAGTGGGACAGGGGGCTGGGGGCTACACCTTC. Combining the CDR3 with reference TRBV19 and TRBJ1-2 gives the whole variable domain DGGITQSPKYLFRKEGQNVTLSCEQNLNHDAMYWYRQDPGQGLRLIYYSQIVNDFQKGDIAEGYSVSREKKESFPLTVTSAQKNPTAFYLCASRVGQGAGGYTFGSGTRLTVV.

CDR3 in amino acids: CAWSVHSGNTIYF. The CDR3, as DNA: TGTGCCTGGAGTGTACATTCCGGAAACACCATATATTTT. V usage is TRBV30 and J usage is TRBJ1-3; D is undetermined. CDR3 length equals 13 residues. Trimming cost V 0 bases and J 4 bases, with 7 bases left between them. The germline gives CDR1 GTSNPN, CDR2 SVGIG (reference sequence). The full variable domain, rest sourced from reference TRBV30 and TRBJ1-3, is SQTIHQWPATLVQPVGSPLSLECTVEGTSNPNLYWYRQAAGRGLQLLFYSVGIGQISSEVPQNLSASRPQDRQFILSSKKLLLSDSGFYLCAWSVHSGNTIYFGEGSWLTVV.